Below are 5 T cell receptor beta chains sequenced from a single sample in a study of cytomegalovirus exposure and HLA in healthy donors. Amplification used 60 Vbeta primers and 13 Jbeta primers. Repertoires were generated with immunoSEQ multiplex PCR, while TCRdb's copy carries only in-frame clones and drops some. Among about 130,000 clones listed, approximately 80% were seen once. The specimen sequenced was PBMCs. The receptors shown here come from a human donor in good health.

The gene calls are TRBV7-9 and TRBJ1-5; 9 bases fit TRBD1. The CDR3 contains 17 residues. V dropped 0 bases and J dropped 2; count of bases not matched to a gene: 5. The germline V gene has CDR1 SEHNR and CDR2 FQNEAQ (reference sequence). The CDR3 protein is CASSLASGTGRNQPQHF. CDR3 coding DNA: TGTGCCAGCAGCTTAGCTAGCGGGACAGGGCGCAATCAGCCCCAGCATTTT.

The rearrangement joins TRBV27 to TRBJ2-1, with TRBD2 matching over 12 bases. V gave up 3 bases and J gave up 4 bases; unmatched junction bases: 1. Germline values: CDR1 MNHEY, CDR2 SMNVEV (reference sequence). This CDR3 region has 15 residues. CDR3 bases: TGTGCCAGCAGTTTCCTAGCGGGGGGGTACAATGAGCAGTTCTTC. Protein: CASSFLAGGYNEQFF.

The V gene is TRBV9, the J gene TRBJ2-1; D might be TRBD2 (5 bases). This CDR3 spans 15 amino acids. Germline-derived CDR1 and CDR2 are SGDLS and YYNGEE. V was trimmed by 0 bases and J by 5 bases, leaving 12 bases between them. The CDR3 bases are TGTGCCAGCAGCGTAGGGCCTAGCCGGAACAATGAGCAGTTCTTC. Protein sequence: CASSVGPSRNNEQFF.

This chain connects TRBV7-8 to TRBJ2-7, with 8 nucleotides matching TRBD2. This CDR3 is 13 amino acids long. The V and J ends lost 3 bases and 3 bases, in that order; junction bases with no gene match: 1. Germline assignment: CDR1 SGHVS and CDR2 FQNEAQ. The CDR3 nucleotides are TGTGCCAGCAGCTTTAGCGGGGACTACGAGCAGTACTTC. Its protein product is CASSFSGDYEQYF.

The chain joins TRBV23-1 to TRBJ2-1; D is undetermined. TRBV23-1 belongs to the ORF category, with a function that is uncertain. With 10 bases removed from V and 9 bases from J, the gap between germline ends came to 13 bases. The CDR3 has 11 amino acids. CDR3 sequence: CATPDPSEQFF. The CDR3 coding sequence is TGCGCCACCCCAGATCCCAGTGAGCAGTTCTTC.